This T cell receptor (beta chain) is from a study of graft-versus-host responses after intestinal transplantation. General observations from the study: Circulating GvH clones peaking coincided with falling HvG clones soon after transplant.

Clones were read by immunoSEQ multiplex PCR, and TCRdb kept only the in-frame ones, dropping some. The sample records tens of thousands of clones, about 94% being singletons. Concerning this clone itself: What it binds is not known.

The specimen comprised unstimulated CD4+ T cells sorted from spleen or lymph node cells, sampled before transplant. The source is a human donor who was the organ donor for an intestinal transplant.

CDR3 nucleotides: TGTGCCAGCAGCTTTGCAGGCTCTGGGGCCAACGTCCTGACTTTC. Encoded protein: CASSFAGSGANVLTF. This chain uses TRBV5-6 with TRBJ2-6; D is undetermined. Trimming pared 2 bases from V and 0 bases from J, leaving 6 bases between. The CDR3 spans 15 residues. The germline V gene has CDR1 SGHDT and CDR2 YYEEEE. The full variable domain, its missing parts supplied by reference TRBV5-6 and TRBJ2-6, is DAGVTQSPTHLIKTRGQQVTLRCSPKSGHDTVSWYQQALGQGPQFIFQYYEEEERQRGNFPDRFSGHQFPNYSSELNVNALLLGDSALYLCASSFAGSGANVLTFGAGSRLTVL.